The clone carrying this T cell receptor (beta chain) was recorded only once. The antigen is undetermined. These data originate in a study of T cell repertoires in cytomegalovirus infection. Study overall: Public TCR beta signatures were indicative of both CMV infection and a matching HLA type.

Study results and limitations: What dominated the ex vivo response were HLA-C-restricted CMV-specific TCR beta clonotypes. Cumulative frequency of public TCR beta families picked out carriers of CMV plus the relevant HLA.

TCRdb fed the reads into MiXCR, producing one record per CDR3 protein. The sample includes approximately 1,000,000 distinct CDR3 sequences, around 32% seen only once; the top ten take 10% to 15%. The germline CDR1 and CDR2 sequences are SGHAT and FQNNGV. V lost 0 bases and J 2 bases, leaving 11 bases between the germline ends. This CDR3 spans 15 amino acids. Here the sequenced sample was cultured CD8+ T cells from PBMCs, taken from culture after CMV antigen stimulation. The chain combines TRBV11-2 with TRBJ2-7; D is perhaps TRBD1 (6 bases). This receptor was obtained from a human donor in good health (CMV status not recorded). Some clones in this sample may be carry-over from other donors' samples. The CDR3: CASSLDYREPYEQYF. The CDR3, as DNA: TGTGCCAGCAGCTTAGACTACAGGGAACCCTACGAGCAGTACTTC.